A single T cell receptor (beta chain) is shown here with its context. Its antigen target is currently unknown. Base qualities are not at hand, and no much larger clone is one base apart. Collaborating institutions collected whole blood in K2EDTA tubes following their own protocols. For TCRbeta analysis, collaborators shipped samples in one of three forms: frozen whole blood, isolated PBMCs, or DNA extracted from either of those sample types. The sample comes from a study of blood T cell repertoires in COVID-19 (dated by TCRdb to 2020 to 2021). Study-level background: Samples from collaborators originated in the United States, Italy and Spain and spanned both the acute and convalescent phases of COVID-19. The prospective study material was composed of cDNA or gDNA derived from T cells, B-cell-depleted T cells, or PBMCs. Deeply sampled blood TCRbeta repertoires from subjects exposed to, actively infected with, or recovered from COVID-19 were included in the dataset. The repertoires were released in a freely available public database meant as a resource for research on the immune response to SARS-CoV-2. The samples were drawn from two sources: the first 160 participants of the ongoing ImmuneRACE study, and 950 to 1,500 subjects contributed by 6 global collaborators. Sample metadata almost always included a de-identified subject ID, COVID-19 status, age in years and sex. Where available, HLA class I and class II types were taken from metadata supplied by the sample provider and were not determined by assay-based typing.

Results and caveats for the whole study, not just this receptor: The amount of clinical and demographic metadata varied by source and participant and was provided uncurated.

TCRbeta CDR3 regions were amplified from genomic DNA by means of the immunoSEQ Assay, a bias-controlled multiplex PCR. Regarding the original processing steps: The number of nucleated cells in each sample was estimated by amplification of reference gene primers within the assay. Sequence reads were collapsed and filtered to measure the absolute abundance of every unique TCRbeta CDR3 rearrangement. Productive Simpson clonality was computed per sample as the square root of Simpson's diversity index over productive rearrangements. TCRdb holds this immuneACCESS table with in-frame rearrangements only. Some clones are missing; in checked studies, unresolved V genes explain under half, and the rest has no known cause. V, J and clone size are taken as reported in that table, and D and trimming were inferred from the DNA itself. This sample holds fewer than 150,000 clones; approximately 90% were observed only once. The ten largest clones take up 7.7% of the sample.

The TCR originated in a human donor in a cohort sampled during active COVID-19. The sequenced material came from peripheral blood.

DNA sequence: TGCGCCAGCAGCTTGGCGGGGTACACCGGGGAGCTGTTTTTT. It translates to CASSLAGYTGELFF. Recombination connected TRBV5-1 to TRBJ2-2; tentative D gene TRBD2, with 5 bases matching. The CDR3 runs 14 residues from the cysteine to the phenylalanine. Only the CDR3 part of the read is kept: 42 bases, read in frame from the first base. The junction carries 6 bases between V and J, which are trimmed by 0 bases and 3 bases respectively. Based on the germline V gene, the CDR1 and CDR2 sequences are SGHRS and YFSETQ.